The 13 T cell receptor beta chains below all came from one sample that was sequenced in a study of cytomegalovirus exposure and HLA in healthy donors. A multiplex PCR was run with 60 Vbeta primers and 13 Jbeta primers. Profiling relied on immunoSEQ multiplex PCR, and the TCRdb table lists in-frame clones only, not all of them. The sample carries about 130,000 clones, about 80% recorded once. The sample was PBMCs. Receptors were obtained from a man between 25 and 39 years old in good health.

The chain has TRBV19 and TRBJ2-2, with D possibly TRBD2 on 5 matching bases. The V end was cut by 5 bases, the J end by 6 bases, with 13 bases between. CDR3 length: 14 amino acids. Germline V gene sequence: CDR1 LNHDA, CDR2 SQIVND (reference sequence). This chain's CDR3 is CASSVTAAAGELFF. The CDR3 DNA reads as TGTGCCAGTAGTGTAACCGCAGCGGCCGGGGAGCTGTTTTTT.

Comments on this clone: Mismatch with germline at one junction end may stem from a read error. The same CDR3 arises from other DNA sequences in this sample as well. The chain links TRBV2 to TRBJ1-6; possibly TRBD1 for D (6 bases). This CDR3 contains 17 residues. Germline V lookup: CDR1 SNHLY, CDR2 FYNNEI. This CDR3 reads CASSEKVGTPYNSPLHF. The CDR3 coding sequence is TGTGCCAGCAGTGAAAAGGTGGGGACACCGTATAATTCCCCCCTCCACTTT.

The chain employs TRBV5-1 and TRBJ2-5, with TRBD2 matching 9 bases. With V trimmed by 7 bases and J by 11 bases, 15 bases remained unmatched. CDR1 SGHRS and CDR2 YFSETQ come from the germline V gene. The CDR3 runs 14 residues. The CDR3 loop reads CASSEGAGGGEQYF. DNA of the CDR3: TGCGCCAGCTCAGAGGGAGCGGGAGGAGGGGAGCAGTACTTC.

The CDR3 nucleotides are TGTGCCTGGACAACTAGCGTCTACGAGCAGTACTTC. It codes for CAWTTSVYEQYF. The V call is TRBV30, the J call TRBJ2-7, with 7 bases matching TRBD2. The CDR3 is 12 residues long. The V and J ends lost 4 bases and 3 bases, in that order; junction bases with no gene match: 3. Looked up from germline, CDR1 is GTSNPN and CDR2 is SVGIG (reference sequence).

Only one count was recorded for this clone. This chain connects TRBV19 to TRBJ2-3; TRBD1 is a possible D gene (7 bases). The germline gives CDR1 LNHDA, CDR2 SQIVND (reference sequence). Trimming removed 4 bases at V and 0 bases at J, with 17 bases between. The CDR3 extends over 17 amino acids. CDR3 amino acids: CASSRQGGQISTDTQYF. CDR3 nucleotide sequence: TGTGCCAGTAGTAGGCAGGGGGGACAAATTAGCACAGATACGCAGTATTTT. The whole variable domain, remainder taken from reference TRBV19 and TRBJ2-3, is DGGITQSPKYLFRKEGQNVTLSCEQNLNHDAMYWYRQDPGQGLRLIYYSQIVNDFQKGDIAEGYSVSREKKESFPLTVTSAQKNPTAFYLCASSRQGGQISTDTQYFGPGTRLTVL.

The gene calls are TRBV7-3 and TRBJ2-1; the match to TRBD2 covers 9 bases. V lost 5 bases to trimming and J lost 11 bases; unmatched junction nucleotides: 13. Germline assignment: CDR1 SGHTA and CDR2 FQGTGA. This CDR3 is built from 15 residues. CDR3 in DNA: TGTGCCAGCAGCCCCCAGGCCGGGACTAGCATTAAGCAGTTCTTC. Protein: CASSPQAGTSIKQFF.

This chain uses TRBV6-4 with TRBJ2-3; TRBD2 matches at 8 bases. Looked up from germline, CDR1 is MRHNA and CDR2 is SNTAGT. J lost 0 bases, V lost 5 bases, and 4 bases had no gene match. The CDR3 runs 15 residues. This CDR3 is CASSSTSGSTDTQYF. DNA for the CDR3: TGTGCCAGCAGTTCAACTAGCGGTAGCACAGATACGCAGTATTTT.

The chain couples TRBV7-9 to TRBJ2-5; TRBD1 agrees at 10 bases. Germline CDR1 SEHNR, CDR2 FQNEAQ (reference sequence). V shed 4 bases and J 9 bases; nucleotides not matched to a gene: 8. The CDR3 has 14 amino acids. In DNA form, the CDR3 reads TGTGCCAGCAGCTATGGACAGGGGGGGGAGGCCCAGTACTTC. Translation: CASSYGQGGEAQYF.

Here the CDR3 DNA reads TGTGCCAGCAGTTACACGGGCTCTGGAAACACCATATATTTT. Residues: CASSYTGSGNTIYF. This chain uses TRBV6-5 with TRBJ1-3; D not resolved. This CDR3 has 14 residues. The V and J ends lost 2 bases and 0 bases respectively, with 5 bases between them. Per germline, CDR1 MNHEY and CDR2 SVGAGI.

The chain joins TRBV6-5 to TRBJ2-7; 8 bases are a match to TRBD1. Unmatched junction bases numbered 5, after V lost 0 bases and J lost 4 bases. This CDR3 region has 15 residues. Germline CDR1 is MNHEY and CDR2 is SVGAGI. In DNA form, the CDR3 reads TGTGCCAGCAGTTACTCAGGGACAGGTCAGTACGAGCAGTACTTC. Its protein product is CASSYSGTGQYEQYF.

CDR3 nucleotides: TGTGCCAGCAGCTTATTTGGTCGGGGGAGTTCGACTAGCGACCATACGCAGTATTTT. It is translated as CASSLFGRGSSTSDHTQYF. The V call is TRBV7-2, the J call TRBJ2-3, with TRBD2 identical over 8 bases. The CDR3 length is 19 residues. V was pared by 2 bases and J by 7 bases, with 20 bases of the junction left unmatched. Per the germline V gene, CDR1 is SGHTA and CDR2 is FQGNSA.

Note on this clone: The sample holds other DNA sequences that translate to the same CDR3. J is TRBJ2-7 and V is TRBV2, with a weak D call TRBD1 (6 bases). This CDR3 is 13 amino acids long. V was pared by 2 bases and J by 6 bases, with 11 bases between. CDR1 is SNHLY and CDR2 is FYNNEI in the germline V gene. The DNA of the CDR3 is TGTGCCAGCAGTGAATACAGGGTGGGCGAGCAGTACTTC. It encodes CASSEYRVGEQYF.

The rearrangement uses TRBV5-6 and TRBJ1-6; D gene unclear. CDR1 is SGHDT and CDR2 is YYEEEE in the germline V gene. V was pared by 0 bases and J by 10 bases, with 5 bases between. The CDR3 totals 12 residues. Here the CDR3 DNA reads TGTGCCAGCAGCTTGGGTGGCTCACCCCTCCACTTT. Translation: CASSLGGSPLHF.